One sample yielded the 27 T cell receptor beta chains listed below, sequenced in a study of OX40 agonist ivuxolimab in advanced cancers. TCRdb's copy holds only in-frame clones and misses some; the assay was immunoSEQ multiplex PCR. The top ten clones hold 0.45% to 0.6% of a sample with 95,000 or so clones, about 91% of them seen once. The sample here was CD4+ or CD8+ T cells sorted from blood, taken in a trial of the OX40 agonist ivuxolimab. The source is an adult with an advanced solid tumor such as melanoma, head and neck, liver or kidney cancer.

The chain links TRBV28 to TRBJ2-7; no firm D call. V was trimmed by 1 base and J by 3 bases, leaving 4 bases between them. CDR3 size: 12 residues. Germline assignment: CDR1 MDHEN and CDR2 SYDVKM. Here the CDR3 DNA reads TGTGCCAGCAGTTTATCTAGCTACGAGCAGTACTTC. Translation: CASSLSSYEQYF.

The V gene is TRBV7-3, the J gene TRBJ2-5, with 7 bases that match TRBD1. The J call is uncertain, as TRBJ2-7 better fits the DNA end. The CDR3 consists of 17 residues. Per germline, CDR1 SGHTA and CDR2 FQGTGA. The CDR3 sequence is CASSSPGWGQSSYEQYF. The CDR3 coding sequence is TGTGCCAGCAGCTCCCCCGGTTGGGGACAGAGCTCCTACGAGCAGTACTTC.

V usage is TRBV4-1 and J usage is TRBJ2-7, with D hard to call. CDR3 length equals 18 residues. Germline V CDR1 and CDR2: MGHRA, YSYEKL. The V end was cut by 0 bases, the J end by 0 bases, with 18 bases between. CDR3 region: CASSQDNWGIRSSYEQYF. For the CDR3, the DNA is TGCGCCAGCAGCCAAGATAACTGGGGAATTCGAAGCTCCTACGAGCAGTACTTC.

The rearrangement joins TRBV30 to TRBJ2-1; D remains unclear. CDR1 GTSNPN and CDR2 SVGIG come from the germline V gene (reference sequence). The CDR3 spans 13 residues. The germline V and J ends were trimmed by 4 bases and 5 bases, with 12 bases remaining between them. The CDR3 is CAWTRDRNNEQFF. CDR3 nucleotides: TGTGCCTGGACCCGAGACCGTAACAATGAGCAGTTCTTC. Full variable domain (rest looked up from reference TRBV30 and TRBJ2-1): SQTIHQWPATLVQPVGSPLSLECTVEGTSNPNLYWYRQAAGRGLQLLFYSVGIGQISSEVPQNLSASRPQDRQFILSSKKLLLSDSGFYLCAWTRDRNNEQFFGPGTRLTVL.

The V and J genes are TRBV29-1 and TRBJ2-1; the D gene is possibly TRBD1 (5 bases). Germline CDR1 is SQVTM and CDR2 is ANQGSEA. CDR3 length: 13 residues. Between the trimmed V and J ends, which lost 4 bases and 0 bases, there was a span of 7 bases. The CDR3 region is CSVVRVSYNEQFF. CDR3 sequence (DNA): TGCAGCGTTGTCAGGGTCTCCTACAATGAGCAGTTCTTC.

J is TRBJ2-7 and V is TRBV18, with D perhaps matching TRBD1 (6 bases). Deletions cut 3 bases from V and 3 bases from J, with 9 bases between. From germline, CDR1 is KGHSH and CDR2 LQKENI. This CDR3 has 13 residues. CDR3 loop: CASSPAGDYEQYF. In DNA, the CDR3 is TGTGCCAGCTCACCGGCAGGGGACTACGAGCAGTACTTC.

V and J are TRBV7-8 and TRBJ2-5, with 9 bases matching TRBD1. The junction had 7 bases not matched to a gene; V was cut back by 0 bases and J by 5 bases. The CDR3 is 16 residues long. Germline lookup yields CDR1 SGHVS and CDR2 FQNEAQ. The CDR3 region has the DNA TGTGCCAGCAGCTTAGCCCCTAAAGACAGGGGGGAGACCCAGTACTTC. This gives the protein CASSLAPKDRGETQYF.

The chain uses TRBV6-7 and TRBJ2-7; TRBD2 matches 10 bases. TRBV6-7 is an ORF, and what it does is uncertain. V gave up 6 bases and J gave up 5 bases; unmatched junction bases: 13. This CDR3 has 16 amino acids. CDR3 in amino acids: CASRQISGRPVHEQYF. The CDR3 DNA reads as TGTGCCAGCAGACAAATTAGCGGGAGGCCCGTTCACGAGCAGTACTTC.

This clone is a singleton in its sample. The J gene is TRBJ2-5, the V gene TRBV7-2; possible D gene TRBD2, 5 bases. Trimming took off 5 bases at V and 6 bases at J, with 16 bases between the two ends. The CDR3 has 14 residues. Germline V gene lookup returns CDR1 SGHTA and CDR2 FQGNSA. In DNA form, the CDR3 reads TGTGCCAGCAGCACCGGGGTTGCCCCGCAGACCCAGTACTTC. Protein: CASSTGVAPQTQYF.

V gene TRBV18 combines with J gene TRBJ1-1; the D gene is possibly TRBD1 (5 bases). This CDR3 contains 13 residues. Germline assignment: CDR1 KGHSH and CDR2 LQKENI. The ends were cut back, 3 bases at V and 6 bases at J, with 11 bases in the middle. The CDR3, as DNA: TGTGCCAGCTCACCGCAGGGACGCTCTGAAGCTTTCTTT. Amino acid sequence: CASSPQGRSEAFF. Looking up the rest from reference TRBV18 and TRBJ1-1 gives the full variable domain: NAGVMQNPRHLVRRRGQEARLRCSPMKGHSHVYWYRQLPEEGLKFMVYLQKENIIDESGMPKERFSAEFPKEGPSILRIQQVVRGDSAAYFCASSPQGRSEAFFGQGTRLTVV.

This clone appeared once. Here the CDR3 reads CASSQTGLNTEAFF. The DNA of the CDR3 is TGCGCCAGCAGCCAGACGGGACTCAACACTGAAGCTTTCTTT. The chain has TRBV4-1 and TRBJ1-1; TRBD1 is a possible D gene (5 bases). Trimming removed 3 bases at V and 2 bases at J, with 10 bases between. Germline CDR1 and CDR2: MGHRA and YSYEKL. This CDR3 comprises 14 residues.

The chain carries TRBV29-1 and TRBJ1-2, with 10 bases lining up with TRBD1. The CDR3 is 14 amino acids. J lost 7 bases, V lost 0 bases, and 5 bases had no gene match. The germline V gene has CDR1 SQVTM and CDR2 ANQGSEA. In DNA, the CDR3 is TGCAGCGTTGAAGATCCTCGGGACAGGGGTGGCTACACCTTC. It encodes CSVEDPRDRGGYTF.

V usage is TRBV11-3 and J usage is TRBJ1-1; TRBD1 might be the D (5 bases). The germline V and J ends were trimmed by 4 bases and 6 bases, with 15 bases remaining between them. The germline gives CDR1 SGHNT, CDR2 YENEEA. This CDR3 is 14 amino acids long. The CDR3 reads CASSSYGGSAEAFF. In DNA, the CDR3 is TGTGCCAGCAGCTCTTACGGGGGTTCTGCTGAAGCTTTCTTT. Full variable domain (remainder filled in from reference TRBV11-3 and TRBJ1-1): EAGVVQSPRYKIIEKKQPVAFWCNPISGHNTLYWYLQNLGQGPELLIRYENEEAVDDSQLPKDRFSAERLKGVDSTLKIQPAELGDSAVYLCASSSYGGSAEAFFGQGTRLTVV.

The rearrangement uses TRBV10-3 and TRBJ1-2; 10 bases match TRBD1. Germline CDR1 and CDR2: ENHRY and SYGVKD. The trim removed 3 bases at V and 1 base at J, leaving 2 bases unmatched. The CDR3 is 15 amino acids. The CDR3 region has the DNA TGTGCCATCAGTGACCGGGACAGGGGTAACTATGGCTACACCTTC. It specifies CAISDRDRGNYGYTF.

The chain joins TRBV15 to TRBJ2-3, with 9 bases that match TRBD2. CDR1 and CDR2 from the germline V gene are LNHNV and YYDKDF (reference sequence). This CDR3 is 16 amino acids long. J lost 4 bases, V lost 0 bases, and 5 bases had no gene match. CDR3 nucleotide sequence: TGTGCCACCAGCAGAGATTGGGCGGGAGGGGCAGATACGCAGTATTTT. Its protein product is CATSRDWAGGADTQYF.

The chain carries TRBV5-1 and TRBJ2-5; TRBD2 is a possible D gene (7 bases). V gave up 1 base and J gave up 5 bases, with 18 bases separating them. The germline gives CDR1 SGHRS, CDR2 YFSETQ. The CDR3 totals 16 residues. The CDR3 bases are TGCGCCAGCAGCTTGCCCGGAGGGGGGGGCGTGGAGACCCAGTACTTC. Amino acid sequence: CASSLPGGGGVETQYF.

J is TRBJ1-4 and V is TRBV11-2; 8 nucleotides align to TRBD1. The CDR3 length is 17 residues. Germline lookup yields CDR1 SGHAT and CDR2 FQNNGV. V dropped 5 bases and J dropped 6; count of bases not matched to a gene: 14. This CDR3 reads CASSKDRGTSWDEKLFF. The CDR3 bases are TGTGCCAGCAGCAAAGACAGGGGCACTAGCTGGGATGAAAAACTGTTTTTT. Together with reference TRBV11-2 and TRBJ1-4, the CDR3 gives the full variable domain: EAGVAQSPRYKIIEKRQSVAFWCNPISGHATLYWYQQILGQGPKLLIQFQNNGVVDDSQLPKDRFSAERLKGVDSTLKIQPAKLEDSAVYLCASSKDRGTSWDEKLFFGSGTQLSVL.

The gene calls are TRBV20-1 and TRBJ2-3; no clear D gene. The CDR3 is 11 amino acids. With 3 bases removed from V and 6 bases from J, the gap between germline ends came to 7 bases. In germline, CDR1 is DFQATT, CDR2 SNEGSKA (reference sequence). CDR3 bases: TGCAGTGCTAGTCTGGGGGATACGCAGTATTTT. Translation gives CSASLGDTQYF.

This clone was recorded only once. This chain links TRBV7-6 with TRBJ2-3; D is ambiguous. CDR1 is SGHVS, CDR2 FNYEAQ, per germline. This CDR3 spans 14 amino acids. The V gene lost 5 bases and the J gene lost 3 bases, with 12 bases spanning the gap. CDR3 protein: CASSPRIGTDTQYF. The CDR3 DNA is TGTGCCAGCAGCCCGAGGATTGGGACAGATACGCAGTATTTT.

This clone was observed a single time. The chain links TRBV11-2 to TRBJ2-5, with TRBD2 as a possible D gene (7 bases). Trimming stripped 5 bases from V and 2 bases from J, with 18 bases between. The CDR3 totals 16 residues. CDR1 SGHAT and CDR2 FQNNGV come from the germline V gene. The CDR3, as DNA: TGTGCCAGCAGCCCCTACCAGGCGGGGGCTCAAGAGACCCAGTACTTC. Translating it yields CASSPYQAGAQETQYF. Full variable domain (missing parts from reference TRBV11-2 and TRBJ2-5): EAGVAQSPRYKIIEKRQSVAFWCNPISGHATLYWYQQILGQGPKLLIQFQNNGVVDDSQLPKDRFSAERLKGVDSTLKIQPAKLEDSAVYLCASSPYQAGAQETQYFGPGTRLLVL.

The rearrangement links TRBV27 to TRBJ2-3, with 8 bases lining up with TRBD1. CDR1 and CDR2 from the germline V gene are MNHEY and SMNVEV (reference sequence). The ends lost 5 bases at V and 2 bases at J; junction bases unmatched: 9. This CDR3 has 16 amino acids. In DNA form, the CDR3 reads TGTGCCAGCAGTCTATACAGGGGGAGCAACACAGATACGCAGTATTTT. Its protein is CASSLYRGSNTDTQYF.

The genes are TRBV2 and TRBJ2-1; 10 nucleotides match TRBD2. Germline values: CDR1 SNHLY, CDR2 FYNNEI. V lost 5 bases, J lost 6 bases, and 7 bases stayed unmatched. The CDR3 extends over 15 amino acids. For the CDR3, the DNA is TGTGCCAGCAGTTCTGGACTAGCGGAGAGCAATGAGCAGTTCTTC. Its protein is CASSSGLAESNEQFF.

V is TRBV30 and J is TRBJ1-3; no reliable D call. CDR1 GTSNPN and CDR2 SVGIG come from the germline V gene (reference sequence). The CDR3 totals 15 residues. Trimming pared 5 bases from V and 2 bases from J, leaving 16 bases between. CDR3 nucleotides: TGTGCCTGGGTGGCGGGCAGCGGGCCTGGAAACACCATATATTTT. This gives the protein CAWVAGSGPGNTIYF.

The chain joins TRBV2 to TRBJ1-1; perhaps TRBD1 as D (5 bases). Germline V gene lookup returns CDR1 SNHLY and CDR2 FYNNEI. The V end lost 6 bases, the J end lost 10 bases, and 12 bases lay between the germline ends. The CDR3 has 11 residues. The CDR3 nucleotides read TGTGCCAGCAGGGAACAGGTTTTAGCTTTCTTT. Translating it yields CASREQVLAFF.

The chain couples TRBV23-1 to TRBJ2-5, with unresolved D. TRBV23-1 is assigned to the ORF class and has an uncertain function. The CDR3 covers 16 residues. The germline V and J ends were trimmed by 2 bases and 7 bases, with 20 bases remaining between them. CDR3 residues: CASSQTQPPNPRTQYF. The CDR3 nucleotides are TGCGCCAGCAGTCAAACCCAGCCTCCAAACCCGCGGACCCAGTACTTC.

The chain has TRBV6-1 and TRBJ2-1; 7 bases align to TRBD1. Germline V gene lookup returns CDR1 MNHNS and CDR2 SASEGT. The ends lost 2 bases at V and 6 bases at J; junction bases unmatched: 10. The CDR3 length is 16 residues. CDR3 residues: CASSELGQMVGNEQFF. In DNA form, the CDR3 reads TGTGCCAGCAGTGAATTGGGACAGATGGTGGGCAATGAGCAGTTCTTC.

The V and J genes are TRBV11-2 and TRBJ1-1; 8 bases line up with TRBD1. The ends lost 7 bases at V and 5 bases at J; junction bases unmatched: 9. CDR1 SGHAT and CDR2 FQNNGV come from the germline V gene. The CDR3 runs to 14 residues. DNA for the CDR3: TGTGCCAGCAACCAGGGGGCGGTTATAACTGAAGCTTTCTTT. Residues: CASNQGAVITEAFF.